Sequencing of this TCR beta chain was carried out in a study of tumor-infiltrating lymphocytes in primary liver carcinoma. The V and J ends lost 7 bases and 10 bases respectively, with 17 bases between them. CDR1 and CDR2 (germline): MNHEY, SVGAGI. This CDR3 is built from 13 residues. The blood RNA (from unsorted whole blood) was obtained, and germline DNA was also extracted. TCR beta cDNA came from roughly 450 ng total RNA, primed with a constant-region primer. Libraries for TCR beta were built through three nested multiplex PCR rounds, which together made up a slightly modified ARM-PCR procedure. The first two PCR rounds used TRBV1-TRBV30 forward primers with a C-beta reverse primer, roughly 10 cycles each. One entry per CDR3 protein results from TCRdb running MiXCR on the multiplex PCR reads. The data hold almost 200,000 distinct CDR3 sequences, with around 60% observed a single time.

Sequenced material: peripheral blood. This chain uses TRBV6-5 with TRBJ2-1; D is perhaps TRBD2 (6 bases). The origin of this receptor is a woman aged 55-70 years with primary liver carcinoma and hepatitis B virus infection. CDR3 sequence reads: CASNAGTLNEQFF. The CDR3 DNA reads as TGTGCCAGCAATGCGGGAACCTTGAACGAGCAGTTCTTC.